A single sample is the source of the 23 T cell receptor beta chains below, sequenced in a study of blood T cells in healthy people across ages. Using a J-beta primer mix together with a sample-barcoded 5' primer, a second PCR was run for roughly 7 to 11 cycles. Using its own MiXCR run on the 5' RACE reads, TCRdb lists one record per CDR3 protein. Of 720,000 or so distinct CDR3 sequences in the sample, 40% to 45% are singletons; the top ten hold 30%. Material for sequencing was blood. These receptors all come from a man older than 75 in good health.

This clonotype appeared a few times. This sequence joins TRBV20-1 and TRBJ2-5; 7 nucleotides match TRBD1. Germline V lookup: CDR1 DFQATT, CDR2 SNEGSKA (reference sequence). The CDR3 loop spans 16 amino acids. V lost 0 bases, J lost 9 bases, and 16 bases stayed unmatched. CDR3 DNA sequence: TGCAGTGCTAGAGATCGGCGAGGCCCGACAGGGTTCGCCCAGTACTTC. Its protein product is CSARDRRGPTGFAQYF.

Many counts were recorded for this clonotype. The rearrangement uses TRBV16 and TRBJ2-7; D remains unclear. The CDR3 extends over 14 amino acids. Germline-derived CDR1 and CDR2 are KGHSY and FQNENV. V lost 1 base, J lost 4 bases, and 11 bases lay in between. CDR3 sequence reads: CASSQLANGYEQYF. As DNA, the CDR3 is TGTGCCAGCAGCCAATTGGCCAATGGGTACGAGCAGTACTTC.

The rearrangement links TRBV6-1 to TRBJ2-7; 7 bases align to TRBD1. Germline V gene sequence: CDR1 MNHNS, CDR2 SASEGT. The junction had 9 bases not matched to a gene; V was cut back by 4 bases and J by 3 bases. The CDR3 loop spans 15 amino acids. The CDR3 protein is CASSGKDRFYYEQYF. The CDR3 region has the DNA TGTGCCAGCAGTGGCAAGGACAGGTTTTACTACGAGCAGTACTTC.

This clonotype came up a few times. DNA for the CDR3: TGTGCCAGCAGCTTGAACCGGGCTGGCTACACCTTC. Protein sequence: CASSLNRAGYTF. The rearrangement links TRBV7-2 to TRBJ1-2; D unresolved. Germline V lookup: CDR1 SGHTA, CDR2 FQGNSA. Trimming removed 3 bases at V and 7 bases at J, with 9 bases between. This CDR3 region has 12 residues. Variable domain in full (rest from reference TRBV7-2 and TRBJ1-2): GAGVSQSPSNKVTEKGKDVELRCDPISGHTALYWYRQSLGQGLEFLIYFQGNSAPDKSGLPSDRFSAERTGGSVSTLTIQRTQQEDSAVYLCASSLNRAGYTFGSGTRLTVV.

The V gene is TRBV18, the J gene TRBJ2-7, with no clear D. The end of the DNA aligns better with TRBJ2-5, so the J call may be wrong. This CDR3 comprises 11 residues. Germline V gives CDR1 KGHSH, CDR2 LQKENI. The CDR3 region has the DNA TGTGCCAGCTCAACCGCGGAGACCCAGTACTTC. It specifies CASSTAETQYF.

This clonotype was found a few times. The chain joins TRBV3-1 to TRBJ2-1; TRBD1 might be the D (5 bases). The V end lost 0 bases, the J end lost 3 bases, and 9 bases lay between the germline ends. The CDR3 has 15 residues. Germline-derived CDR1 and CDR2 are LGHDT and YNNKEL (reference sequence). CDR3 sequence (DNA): TGTGCCAGCAGCCAAGATCGACAGAACTACAATGAGCAGTTCTTC. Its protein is CASSQDRQNYNEQFF.

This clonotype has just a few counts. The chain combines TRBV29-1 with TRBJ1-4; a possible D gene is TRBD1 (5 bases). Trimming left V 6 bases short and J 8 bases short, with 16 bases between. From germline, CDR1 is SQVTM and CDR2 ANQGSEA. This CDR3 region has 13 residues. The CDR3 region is CSVRQLLGEKLFF. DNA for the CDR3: TGCAGCGTGAGACAGTTACTTGGAGAAAAACTGTTTTTT.

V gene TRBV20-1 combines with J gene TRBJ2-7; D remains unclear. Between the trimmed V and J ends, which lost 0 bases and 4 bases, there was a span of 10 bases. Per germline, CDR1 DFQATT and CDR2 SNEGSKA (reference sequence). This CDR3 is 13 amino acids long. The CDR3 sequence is CSARDPGFYEQYF. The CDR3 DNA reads TGCAGTGCTAGAGACCCCGGATTTTACGAGCAGTACTTC.

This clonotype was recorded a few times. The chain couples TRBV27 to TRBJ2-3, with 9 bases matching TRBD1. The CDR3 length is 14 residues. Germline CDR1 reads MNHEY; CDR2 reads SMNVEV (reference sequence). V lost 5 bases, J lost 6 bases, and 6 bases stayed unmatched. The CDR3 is CASSTTGGGDTQYF. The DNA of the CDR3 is TGTGCCAGCAGTACTACAGGGGGCGGGGATACGCAGTATTTT.

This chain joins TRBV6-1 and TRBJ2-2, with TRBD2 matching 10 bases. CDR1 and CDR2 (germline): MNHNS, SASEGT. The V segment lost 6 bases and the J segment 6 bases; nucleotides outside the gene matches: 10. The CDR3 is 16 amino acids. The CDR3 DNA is TGTGCCAGCAGCCTCAAACTAGCGGGGAGTTCCGGGGAGCTGTTTTTT. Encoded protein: CASSLKLAGSSGELFF.

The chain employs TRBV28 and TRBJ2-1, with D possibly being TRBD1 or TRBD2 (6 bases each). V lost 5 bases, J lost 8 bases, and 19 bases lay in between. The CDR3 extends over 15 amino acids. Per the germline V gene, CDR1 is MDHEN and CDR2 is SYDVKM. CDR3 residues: CASSEGGNSDYEQFF. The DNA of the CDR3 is TGTGCCAGCAGTGAAGGGGGGAACTCCGATTATGAGCAGTTCTTC.

As DNA, the CDR3 is TGTGCCTGTCTGGGACTCCCCTCTACCGAGCAGTACTTC. This translates into CACLGLPSTEQYF. This chain links TRBV6-2 or TRBV6-3 with TRBJ2-7; D is possibly TRBD2 (6 bases). Germline-derived CDR1 and CDR2 are MNHEY and SVGEGT. This CDR3 comprises 13 residues. V lost 11 bases and J lost 6, with 20 bases in between.

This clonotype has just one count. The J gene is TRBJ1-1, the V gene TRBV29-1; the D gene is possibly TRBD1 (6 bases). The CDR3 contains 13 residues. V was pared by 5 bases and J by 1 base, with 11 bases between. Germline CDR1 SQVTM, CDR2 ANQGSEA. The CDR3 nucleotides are TGCAGCGTTACAGGGTTGGGGAACACTGAAGCTTTCTTT. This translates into CSVTGLGNTEAFF.

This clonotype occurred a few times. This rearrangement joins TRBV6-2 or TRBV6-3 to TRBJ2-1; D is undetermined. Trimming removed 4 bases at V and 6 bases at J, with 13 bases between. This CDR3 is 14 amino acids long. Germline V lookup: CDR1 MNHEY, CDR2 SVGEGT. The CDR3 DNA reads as TGTGCCAGCAGTTGGGGTTGGGTCGTCAATGAGCAGTTCTTC. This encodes CASSWGWVVNEQFF.

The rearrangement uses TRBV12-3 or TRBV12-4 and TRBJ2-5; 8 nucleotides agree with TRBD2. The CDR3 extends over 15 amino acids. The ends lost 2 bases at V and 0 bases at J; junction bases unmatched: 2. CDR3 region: CASSLQLADQETQYF. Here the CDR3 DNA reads TGTGCCAGCAGTTTACAACTAGCGGACCAAGAGACCCAGTACTTC.

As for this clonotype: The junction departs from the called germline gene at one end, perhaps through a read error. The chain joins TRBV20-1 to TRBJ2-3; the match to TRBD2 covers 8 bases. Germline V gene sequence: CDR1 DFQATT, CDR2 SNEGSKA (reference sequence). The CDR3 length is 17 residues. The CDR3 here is CSARDSVVAGFTDMQYF. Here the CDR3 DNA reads TGCAGTGCTAGAGATTCGGTAGTAGCGGGATTCACAGATATGCAGTATTTT.

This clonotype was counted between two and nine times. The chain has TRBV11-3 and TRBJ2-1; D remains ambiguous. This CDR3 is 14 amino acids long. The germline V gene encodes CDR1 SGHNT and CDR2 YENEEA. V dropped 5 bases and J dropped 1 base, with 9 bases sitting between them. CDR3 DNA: TGTGCCAGCAGCCCCGGGTGGTCCTACAATGAGCAGTTCTTC. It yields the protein CASSPGWSYNEQFF.

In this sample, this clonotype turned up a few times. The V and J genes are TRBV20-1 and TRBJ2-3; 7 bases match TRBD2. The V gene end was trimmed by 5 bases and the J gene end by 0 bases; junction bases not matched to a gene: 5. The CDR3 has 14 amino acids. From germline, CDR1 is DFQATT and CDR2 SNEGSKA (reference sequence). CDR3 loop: CSASTSVSTDTQYF. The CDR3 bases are TGCAGTGCTTCCACTAGCGTTAGCACAGATACGCAGTATTTT.

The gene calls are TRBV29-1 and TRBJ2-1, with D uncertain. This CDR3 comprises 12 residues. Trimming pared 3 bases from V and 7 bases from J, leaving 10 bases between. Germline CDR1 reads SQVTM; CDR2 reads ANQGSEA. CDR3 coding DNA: TGCAGCGTTGAGCCTACGCCTAATGAGCAGTTCTTC. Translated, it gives CSVEPTPNEQFF.

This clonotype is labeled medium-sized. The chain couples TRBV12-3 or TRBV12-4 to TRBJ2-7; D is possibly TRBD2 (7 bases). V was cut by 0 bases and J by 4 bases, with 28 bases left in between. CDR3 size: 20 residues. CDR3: CASSLAGHEVPAGRRYEQYF. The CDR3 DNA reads TGTGCCAGCAGTTTAGCGGGACATGAAGTACCAGCGGGAAGGAGGTACGAGCAGTACTTC.

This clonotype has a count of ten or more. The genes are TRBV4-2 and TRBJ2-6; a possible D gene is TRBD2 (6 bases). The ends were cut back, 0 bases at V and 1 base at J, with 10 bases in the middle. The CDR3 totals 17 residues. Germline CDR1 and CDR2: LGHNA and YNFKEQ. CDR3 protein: CASSQDPGVSGANVLTF. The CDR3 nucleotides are TGTGCCAGCAGCCAAGATCCGGGGGTATCTGGGGCCAACGTCCTGACTTTC.

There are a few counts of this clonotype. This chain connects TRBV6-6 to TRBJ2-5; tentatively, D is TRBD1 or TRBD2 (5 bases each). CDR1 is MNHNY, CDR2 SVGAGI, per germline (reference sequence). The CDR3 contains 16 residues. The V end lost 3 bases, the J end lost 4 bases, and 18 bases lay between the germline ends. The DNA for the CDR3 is TGTGCCAGCAGTTATGTACTCGGGACCGACCCAGAGACCCAGTACTTC. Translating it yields CASSYVLGTDPETQYF.

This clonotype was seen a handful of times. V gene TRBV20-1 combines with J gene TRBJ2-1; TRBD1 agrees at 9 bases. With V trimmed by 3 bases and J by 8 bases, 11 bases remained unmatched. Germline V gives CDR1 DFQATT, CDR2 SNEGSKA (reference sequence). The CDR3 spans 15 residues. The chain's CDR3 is CSARAPDRGGDEQFF. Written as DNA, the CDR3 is TGCAGTGCTAGGGCACCTGACAGGGGGGGAGATGAGCAGTTCTTC.